A selection of T cell receptor beta chains follows, all from one sample in a study of blood T cell repertoires in COVID-19. The table came from immunoSEQ multiplex PCR; TCRdb's copy has only in-frame clones and leaves some out. The table includes about 500,000 clones, roughly nine tenths detected once. The sequencing input was peripheral blood. All receptors come from a man aged 18 to 29 with COVID-19, enrolled during active disease. Each CDR3 is given with its conserved first and last residue. A D gene is named only where the DNA matches it firmly. The size field is filled for only some rows; it gives once, few, many or a size class.

TRBD1,TRBV29-1,NA,TRBJ2-5,TGCAGCGTTGAATGGAAGGGACAGGGGCAAGAGACCCAGTACTTC,CSVEWKGQGQETQYF
NA,TRBV5-4,NA,TRBJ2-7,TGTGCCAGCAGCCCCGACAGCTATGTCTCCTACGAGCAGTACTTC,CASSPDSYVSYEQYF
NA,TRBV5-4,once,TRBJ1-2,TGTGCCAGCAGCCCTCCTCGACAACCTAACTATGGCTACACCTTC,CASSPPRQPNYGYTF
TRBD1,TRBV14,once,TRBJ1-4,TGTGCCAGCAGCCAAGTGGGACAGACCGTTAAGAATGAAAAACTGTTTTTT,CASSQVGQTVKNEKLFF
NA,TRBV5-8,NA,TRBJ2-3,TGTGCCAGCAGCTTGGGCGGTACAGATACGCAGTATTTT,CASSLGGTDTQYF
TRBD2,TRBV30,NA,TRBJ2-1,TGTGCCTGGGGGACATCAGCGGGAGTGGTCAATGAGCAGTTCTTC,CAWGTSAGVVNEQFF
NA,TRBV18,NA,TRBJ2-7,TGTGCCAGCTCACCCCTAGGCACAGGGCCAAACGAGCAGTACTTC,CASSPLGTGPNEQYF
NA,TRBV11-2,NA,TRBJ2-7,TGTGCCAGCAGCCCTACCCCTTACGAGCAGTACTTC,CASSPTPYEQYF
TRBD1,TRBV5-1,NA,TRBJ2-7,TGCGCCAGCAGCGGGCAGGGACAGGGAAACGAGCAGTACTTC,CASSGQGQGNEQYF
TRBD2,TRBV7-9,NA,TRBJ2-7,TGTGCCAGCAGTTGGACTAGCGGGAACTCCCCCTACGAGCAGTACTTC,CASSWTSGNSPYEQYF
NA,TRBV11-3,once,TRBJ2-3,TGTGCCAGCAGCTTAGACGGGTCCTTGGATACGCAGTATTTT,CASSLDGSLDTQYF
TRBD1,TRBV4-2,once,TRBJ2-7,TGTGCCAGCAGCCGTAGACAGGGGTCCTACGAGCAGTACTTC,CASSRRQGSYEQYF
TRBD1,TRBV11-3,NA,TRBJ1-1,TGTGCCAGCAGCTTGGGACAGGGGGCATCTGAAGCTTTCTTT,CASSLGQGASEAFF
NA,TRBV6-4,once,TRBJ1-4,TGTGCCAGCAGTGACTCCTACGGTGGAAAACTGTTTTTT,CASSDSYGGKLFF
TRBD1,TRBV19,NA,TRBJ1-3,TGTGCCAGTAGAGTCTACTCACAGGGGTCTGGAAACACCATATATTTT,CASRVYSQGSGNTIYF
NA,TRBV23-1,NA,TRBJ2-3,TGCGCCAGCAGTCCATGGGACCCGGGAGAATGGGTGACAGATACGCAGTATTTT,CASSPWDPGEWVTDTQYF
NA,TRBV19,NA,TRBJ2-1,TGTGCCAGTAGTATAGTCCGGACAGTCTCCTACAATGAGCAGTTCTTC,CASSIVRTVSYNEQFF
NA,TRBV7-2,NA,TRBJ1-4,TGTGCCAGCAGCCCGGGGGAAAGGCGGACTAATGAAAAACTGTTTTTT,CASSPGERRTNEKLFF
TRBD1,TRBV11-1,NA,TRBJ2-1,TGTGCCAGCAGCTCCAACAGGGGGCGCCTTGGGAATGAGCAGTTCTTC,CASSSNRGRLGNEQFF
TRBD1,TRBV19,NA,TRBJ2-5,TGTGCCAGTAGTATAGTAGGCACAGGGGGGTGGGAGACCCAGTACTTC,CASSIVGTGGWETQYF